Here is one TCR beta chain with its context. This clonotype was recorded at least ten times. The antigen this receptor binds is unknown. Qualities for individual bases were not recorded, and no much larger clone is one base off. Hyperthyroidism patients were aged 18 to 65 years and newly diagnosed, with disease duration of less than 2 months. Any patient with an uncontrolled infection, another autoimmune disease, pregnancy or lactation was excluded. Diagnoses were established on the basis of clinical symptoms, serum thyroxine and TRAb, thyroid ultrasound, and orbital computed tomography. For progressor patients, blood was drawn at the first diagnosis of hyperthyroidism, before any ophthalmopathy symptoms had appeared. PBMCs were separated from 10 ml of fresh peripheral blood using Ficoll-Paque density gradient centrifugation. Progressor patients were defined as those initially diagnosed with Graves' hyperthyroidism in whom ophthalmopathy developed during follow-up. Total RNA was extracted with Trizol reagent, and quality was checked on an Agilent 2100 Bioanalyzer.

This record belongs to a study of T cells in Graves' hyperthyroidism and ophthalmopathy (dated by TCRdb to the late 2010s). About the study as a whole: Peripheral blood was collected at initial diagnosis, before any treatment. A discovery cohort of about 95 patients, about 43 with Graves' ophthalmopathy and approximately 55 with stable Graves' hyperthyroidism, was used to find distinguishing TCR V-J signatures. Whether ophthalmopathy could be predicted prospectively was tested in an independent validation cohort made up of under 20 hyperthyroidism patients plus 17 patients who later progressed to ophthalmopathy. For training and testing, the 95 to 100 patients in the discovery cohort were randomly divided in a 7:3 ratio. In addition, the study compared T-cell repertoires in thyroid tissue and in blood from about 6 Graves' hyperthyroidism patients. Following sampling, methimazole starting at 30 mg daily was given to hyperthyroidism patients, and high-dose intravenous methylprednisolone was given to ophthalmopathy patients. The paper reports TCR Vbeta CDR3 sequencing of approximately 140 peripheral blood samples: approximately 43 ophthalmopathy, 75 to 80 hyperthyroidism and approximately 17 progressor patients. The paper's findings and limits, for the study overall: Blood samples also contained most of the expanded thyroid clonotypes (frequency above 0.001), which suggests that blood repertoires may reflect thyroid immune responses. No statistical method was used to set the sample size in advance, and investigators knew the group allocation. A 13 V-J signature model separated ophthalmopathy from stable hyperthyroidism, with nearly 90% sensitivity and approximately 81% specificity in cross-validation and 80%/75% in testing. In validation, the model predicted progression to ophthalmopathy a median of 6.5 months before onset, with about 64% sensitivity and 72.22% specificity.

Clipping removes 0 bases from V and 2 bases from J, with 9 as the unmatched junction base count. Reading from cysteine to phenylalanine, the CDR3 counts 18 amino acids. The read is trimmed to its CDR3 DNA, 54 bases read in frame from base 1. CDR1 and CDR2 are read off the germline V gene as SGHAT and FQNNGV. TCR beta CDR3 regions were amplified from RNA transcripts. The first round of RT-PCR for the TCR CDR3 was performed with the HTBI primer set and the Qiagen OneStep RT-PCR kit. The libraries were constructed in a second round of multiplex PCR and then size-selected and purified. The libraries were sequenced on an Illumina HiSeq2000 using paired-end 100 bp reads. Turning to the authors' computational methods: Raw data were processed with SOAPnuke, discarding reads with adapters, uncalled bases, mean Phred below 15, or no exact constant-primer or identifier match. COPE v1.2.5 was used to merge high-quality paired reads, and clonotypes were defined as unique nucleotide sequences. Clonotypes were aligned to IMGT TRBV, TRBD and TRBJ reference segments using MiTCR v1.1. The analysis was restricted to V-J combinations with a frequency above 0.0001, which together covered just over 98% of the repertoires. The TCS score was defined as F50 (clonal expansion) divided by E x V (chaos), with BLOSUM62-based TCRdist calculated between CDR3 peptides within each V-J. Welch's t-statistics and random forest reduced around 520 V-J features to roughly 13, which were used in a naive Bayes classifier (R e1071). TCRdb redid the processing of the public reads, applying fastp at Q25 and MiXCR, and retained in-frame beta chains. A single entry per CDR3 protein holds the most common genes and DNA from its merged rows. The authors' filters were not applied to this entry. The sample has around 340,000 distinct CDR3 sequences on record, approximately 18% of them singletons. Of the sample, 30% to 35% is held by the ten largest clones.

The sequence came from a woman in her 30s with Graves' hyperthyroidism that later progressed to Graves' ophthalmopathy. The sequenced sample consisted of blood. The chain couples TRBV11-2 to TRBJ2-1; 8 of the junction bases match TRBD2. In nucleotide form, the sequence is TGTGCCAGCAGCTTAGAGATGGGGAGCGGGAGAGCCTACAATGAGCAGTTCTTC. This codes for CASSLEMGSGRAYNEQFF.